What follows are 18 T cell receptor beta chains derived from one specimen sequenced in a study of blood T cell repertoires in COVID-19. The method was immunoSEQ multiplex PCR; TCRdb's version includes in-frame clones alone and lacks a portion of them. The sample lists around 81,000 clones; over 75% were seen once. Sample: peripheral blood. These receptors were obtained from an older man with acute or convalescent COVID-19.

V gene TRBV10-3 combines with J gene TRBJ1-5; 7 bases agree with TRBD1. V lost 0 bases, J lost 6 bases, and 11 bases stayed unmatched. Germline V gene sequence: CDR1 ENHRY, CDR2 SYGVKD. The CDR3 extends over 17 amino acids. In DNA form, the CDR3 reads TGTGCCATCAGTGAGTCGAGAGGAACAGGGGAAGGTCAGCCCCAGCATTTT. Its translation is CAISESRGTGEGQPQHF.

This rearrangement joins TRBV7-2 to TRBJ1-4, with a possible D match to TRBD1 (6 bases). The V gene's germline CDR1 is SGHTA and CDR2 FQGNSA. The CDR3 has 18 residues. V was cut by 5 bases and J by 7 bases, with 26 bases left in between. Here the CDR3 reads CASSPATGWGRVAEKLFF. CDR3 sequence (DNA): TGTGCCAGCAGCCCAGCTACGGGGTGGGGGCGCGTAGCTGAAAAACTGTTTTTT.

As DNA, the CDR3 is TGTGCCAGCAGCGTAGGTAGCGGGGGGCTCCAAGAGACCCAGTACTTC. Amino acids: CASSVGSGGLQETQYF. The chain recombines TRBV9 with TRBJ2-5, with TRBD2 matching over 10 bases. This CDR3 has 16 amino acids. CDR1 and CDR2 from the germline V gene are SGDLS and YYNGEE. V shed 0 bases, J shed 1 base, and the junction held 3 bases outside the gene matches.

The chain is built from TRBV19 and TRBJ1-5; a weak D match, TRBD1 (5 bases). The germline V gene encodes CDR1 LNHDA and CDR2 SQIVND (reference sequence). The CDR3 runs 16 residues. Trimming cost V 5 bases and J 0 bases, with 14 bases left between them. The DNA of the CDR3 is TGTGCCAGTAGTGGGGCTTCTGTAACTAGCAATCAGCCCCAGCATTTT. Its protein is CASSGASVTSNQPQHF. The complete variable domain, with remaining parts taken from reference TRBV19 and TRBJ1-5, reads DGGITQSPKYLFRKEGQNVTLSCEQNLNHDAMYWYRQDPGQGLRLIYYSQIVNDFQKGDIAEGYSVSREKKESFPLTVTSAQKNPTAFYLCASSGASVTSNQPQHFGDGTRLSIL.

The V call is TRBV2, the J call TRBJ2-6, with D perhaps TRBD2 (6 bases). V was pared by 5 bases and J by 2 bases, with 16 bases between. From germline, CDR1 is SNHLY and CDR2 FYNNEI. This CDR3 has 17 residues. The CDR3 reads CASSLWDSRTGANVLTF. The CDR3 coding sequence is TGTGCCAGCAGTTTGTGGGACTCTCGGACTGGGGCCAACGTCCTGACTTTC.

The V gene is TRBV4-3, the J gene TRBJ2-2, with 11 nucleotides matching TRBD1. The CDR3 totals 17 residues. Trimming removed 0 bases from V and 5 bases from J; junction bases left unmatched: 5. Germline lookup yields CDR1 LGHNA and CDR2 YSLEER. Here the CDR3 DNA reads TGCGCCAGCAGCCAAGAGGCGGGGACAGGGGGGACCGGGGAGCTGTTTTTT. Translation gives CASSQEAGTGGTGELFF.

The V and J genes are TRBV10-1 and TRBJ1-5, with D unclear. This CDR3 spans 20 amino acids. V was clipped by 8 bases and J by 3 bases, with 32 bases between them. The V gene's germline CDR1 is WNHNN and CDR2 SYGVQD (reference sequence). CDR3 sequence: CASLNGETPAPLGNNQPQHF. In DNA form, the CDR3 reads TGCGCCAGCCTCAATGGGGAGACCCCGGCCCCTCTCGGAAACAATCAGCCCCAGCATTTT.

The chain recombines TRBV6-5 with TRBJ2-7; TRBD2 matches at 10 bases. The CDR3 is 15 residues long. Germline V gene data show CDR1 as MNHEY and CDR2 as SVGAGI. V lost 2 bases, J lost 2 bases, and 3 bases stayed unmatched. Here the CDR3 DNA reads TGTGCCAGCAGTTACCAGCGGGGGGGCACCTACGAGCAGTACTTC. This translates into CASSYQRGGTYEQYF.

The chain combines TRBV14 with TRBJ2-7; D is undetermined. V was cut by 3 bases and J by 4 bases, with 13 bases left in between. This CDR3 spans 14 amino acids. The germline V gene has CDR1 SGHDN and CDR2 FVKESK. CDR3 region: CASSQLNFRYEQYF. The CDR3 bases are TGTGCCAGCAGCCAGCTGAACTTTAGATACGAGCAGTACTTC.

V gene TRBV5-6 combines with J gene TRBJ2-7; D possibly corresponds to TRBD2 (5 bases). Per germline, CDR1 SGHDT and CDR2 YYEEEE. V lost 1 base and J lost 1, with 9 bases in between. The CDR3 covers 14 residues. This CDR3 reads CASSLYGKSYEQYF. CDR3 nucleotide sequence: TGTGCCAGCAGCTTGTACGGGAAGTCCTACGAGCAGTACTTC. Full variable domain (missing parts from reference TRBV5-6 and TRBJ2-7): DAGVTQSPTHLIKTRGQQVTLRCSPKSGHDTVSWYQQALGQGPQFIFQYYEEEERQRGNFPDRFSGHQFPNYSSELNVNALLLGDSALYLCASSLYGKSYEQYFGPGTRLTVT.

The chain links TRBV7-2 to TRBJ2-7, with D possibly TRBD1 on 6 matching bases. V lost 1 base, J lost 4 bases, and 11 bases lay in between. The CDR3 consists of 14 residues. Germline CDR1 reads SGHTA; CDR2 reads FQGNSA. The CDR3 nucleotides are TGTGCCAGCAGCTTAGTAGGGGGTAGATACGAGCAGTACTTC. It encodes CASSLVGGRYEQYF.

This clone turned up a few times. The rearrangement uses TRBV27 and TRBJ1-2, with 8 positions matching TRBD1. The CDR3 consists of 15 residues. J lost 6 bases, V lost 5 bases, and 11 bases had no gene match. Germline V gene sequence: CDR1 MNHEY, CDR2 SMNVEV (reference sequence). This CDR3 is CASSGKDRDWHGYTF. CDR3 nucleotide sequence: TGTGCCAGCAGTGGGAAGGACAGGGATTGGCATGGCTACACCTTC.

As DNA, the CDR3 is TGTGCCTGGAGTCCCGGGGGGGCTAACACCGGGGAGCTGTTTTTT. Encoded protein: CAWSPGGANTGELFF. V gene TRBV30 combines with J gene TRBJ2-2, with 8 bases fitting TRBD2. With 2 bases clipped from V and 2 bases from J, the junction kept 4 bases outside the gene matches. The CDR3 is 15 residues long. CDR1 is GTSNPN and CDR2 is SVGIG in the germline V gene (reference sequence).

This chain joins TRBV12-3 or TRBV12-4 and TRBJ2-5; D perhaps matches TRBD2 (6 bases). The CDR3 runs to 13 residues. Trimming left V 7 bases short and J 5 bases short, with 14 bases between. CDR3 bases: TGTGCCAGCACCAAGGGACTGTCGGAGACCCAGTACTTC. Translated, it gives CASTKGLSETQYF.

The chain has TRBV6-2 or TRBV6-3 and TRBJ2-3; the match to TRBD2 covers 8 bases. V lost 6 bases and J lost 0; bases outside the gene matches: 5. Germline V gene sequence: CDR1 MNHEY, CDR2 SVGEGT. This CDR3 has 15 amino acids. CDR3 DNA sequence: TGTGCCAGCAGCCGGGGGGGTTCTAGCACAGATACGCAGTATTTT. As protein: CASSRGGSSTDTQYF.

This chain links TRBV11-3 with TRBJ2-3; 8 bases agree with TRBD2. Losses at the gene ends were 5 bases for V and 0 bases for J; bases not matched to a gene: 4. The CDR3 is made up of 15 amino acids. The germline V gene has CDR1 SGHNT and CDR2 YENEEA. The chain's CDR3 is CASSAAGESTDTQYF. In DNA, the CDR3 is TGTGCCAGCAGCGCAGCGGGGGAGAGCACAGATACGCAGTATTTT.

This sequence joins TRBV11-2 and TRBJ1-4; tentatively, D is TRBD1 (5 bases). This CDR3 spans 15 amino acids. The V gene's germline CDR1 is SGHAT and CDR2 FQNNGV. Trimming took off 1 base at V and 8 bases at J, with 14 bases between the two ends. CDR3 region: CASSLGRGYGEKLFF. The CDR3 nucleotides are TGTGCCAGCAGCTTAGGCCGGGGGTATGGGGAAAAACTGTTTTTT.

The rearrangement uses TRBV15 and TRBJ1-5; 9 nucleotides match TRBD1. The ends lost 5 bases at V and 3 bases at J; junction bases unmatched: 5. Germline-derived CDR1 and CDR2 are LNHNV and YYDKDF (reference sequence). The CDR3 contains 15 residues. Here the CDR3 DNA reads TGTGCCACCAGCGATACAGGGGGCCCCAATCAGCCCCAGCATTTT. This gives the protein CATSDTGGPNQPQHF.